This section outlines one T cell receptor beta chain sequence together with its context. CDR3 length: 17 amino acids. In germline, CDR1 is MNHNS, CDR2 SASEGT. V was cut by 0 bases and J by 0 bases, with 13 bases left in between. This record belongs to a study of blood T cell repertoires in COVID-19. On the study more broadly: Some COVID-19 samples were acute and others convalescent; all came from the United States, Italy and Spain. PBMCs, B-cell-depleted T cells, or T cells were the source of the cDNA or gDNA that made up the material.

In the original workflow: Estimated nucleated cell counts came from reference gene primer amplification. The protocol was immunoSEQ multiplex PCR, while the TCRdb copy is restricted to in-frame clones and leaves out a portion. Clone size and V and J calls were adopted from that table, with D and trimming inferred from the DNA. The repertoire holds tens of thousands of clones, with 75% to 90% as singletons. The rearrangement joins TRBV6-1 to TRBJ2-3; D may be TRBD2 (7 bases). The sequence was obtained from a human donor in a cohort sampled during active COVID-19. The sequenced sample was peripheral blood. In DNA form, the CDR3 reads TGTGCCAGCAGTGAAGCTAGGGGGGGCCTAAGCACAGATACGCAGTATTTT. Its protein is CASSEARGGLSTDTQYF.